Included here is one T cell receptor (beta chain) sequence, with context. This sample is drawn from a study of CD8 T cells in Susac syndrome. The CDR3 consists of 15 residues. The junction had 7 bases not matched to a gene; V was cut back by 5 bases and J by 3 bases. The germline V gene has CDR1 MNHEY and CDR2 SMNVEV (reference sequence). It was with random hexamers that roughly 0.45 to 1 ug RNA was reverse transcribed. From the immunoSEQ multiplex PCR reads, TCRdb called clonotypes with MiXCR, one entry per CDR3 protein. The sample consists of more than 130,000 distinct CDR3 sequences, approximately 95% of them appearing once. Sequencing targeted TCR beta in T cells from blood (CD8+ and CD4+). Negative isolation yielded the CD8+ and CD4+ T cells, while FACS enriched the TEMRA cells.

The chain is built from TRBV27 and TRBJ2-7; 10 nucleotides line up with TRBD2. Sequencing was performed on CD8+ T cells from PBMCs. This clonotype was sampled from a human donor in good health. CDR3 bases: TGTGCCAGCAGTCCAACTAGCGGGACGCACTACGAGCAGTACTTC. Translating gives CASSPTSGTHYEQYF.